Detailed here is one T cell receptor beta chain. This record belongs to a study of blood T cell repertoires in COVID-19. Turning to the study itself: Acute and convalescent COVID-19 specimens originated in the United States, Italy and Spain.

Authors' methods: Scientists estimated how many nucleated cells there were by amplifying reference gene primers. Generated by immunoSEQ multiplex PCR, the TCRdb table keeps only in-frame clones and is missing some. That table gives V, J and clone size, and the DNA gave D and trimming. The top ten hold about 15% of the sample, which has 150,000 to 200,000 clones, around 80% seen once. Self-reported history from a screening survey and questionnaire set each donor's cohort. The source material was PBMCs or T cells enriched from blood (not recorded which). This receptor was taken from a man aged 45 to 65 who had recovered from COVID-19.

The CDR3: CASSLADGGVEQFF. For the CDR3, the DNA is TGCGCCAGCAGCTTGGCCGATGGAGGGGTTGAGCAGTTCTTC. This chain joins TRBV5-1 and TRBJ2-1, with D perhaps matching TRBD2 (6 bases). The CDR3 loop spans 14 amino acids. The germline V gene encodes CDR1 SGHRS and CDR2 YFSETQ. Trimming shortened V by 0 bases and J by 9 bases, and 13 bases separated the two germline ends.